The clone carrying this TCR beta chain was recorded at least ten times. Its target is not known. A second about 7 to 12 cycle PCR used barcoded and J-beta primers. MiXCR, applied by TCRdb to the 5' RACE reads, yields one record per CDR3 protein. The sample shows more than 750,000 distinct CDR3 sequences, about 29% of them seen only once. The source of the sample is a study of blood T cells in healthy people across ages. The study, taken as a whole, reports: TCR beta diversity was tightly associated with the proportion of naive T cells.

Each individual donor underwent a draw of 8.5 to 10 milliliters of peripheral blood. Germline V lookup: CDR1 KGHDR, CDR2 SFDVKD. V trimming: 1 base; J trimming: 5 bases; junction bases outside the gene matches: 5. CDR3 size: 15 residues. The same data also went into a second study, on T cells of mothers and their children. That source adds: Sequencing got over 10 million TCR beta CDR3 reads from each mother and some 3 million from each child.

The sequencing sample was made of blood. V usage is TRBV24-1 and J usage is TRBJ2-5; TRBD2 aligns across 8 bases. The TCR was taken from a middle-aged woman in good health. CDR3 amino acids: CATSDFRGGQETQYF. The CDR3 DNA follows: TGTGCCACCAGTGATTTTCGGGGGGGGCAGGAGACCCAGTACTTC.